The present entry profiles one TCR beta chain with its context. Its cognate antigen is unknown. A sample-barcoded 5' primer and a J-beta primer mix were used in a second PCR of roughly 6 to 11 cycles. TCRdb re-called the 5' RACE reads through MiXCR, storing one row per CDR3 protein. There are about 1.4 million distinct CDR3 sequences in the sample; around 55% occur only once, and about 6.3% lies in the top ten. V was cut by 3 bases and J by 2 bases, with 11 bases left in between. Germline-derived CDR1 and CDR2 are SGHVS and FQNEAQ. The CDR3 has 15 residues. The data stem from a study of blood T cells in healthy people across ages. Overall study: Template switching captured about one barcoded beta molecule per two T cells.

General study points: With age, beta diversity per million T cells declined roughly linearly, significantly by 40. Unsorted PBMC material precluded a definitive naive versus antigen-experienced comparison. Versus aged donors, long-lived donors had higher diversity and more naive CD4+ cells.

V and J are TRBV7-8 and TRBJ2-1; D possibly corresponds to TRBD2 (6 bases). The sequenced sample was blood. The TCR sequence derives from a man aged 18 to 29 in good health. CDR3 nucleotide sequence: TGTGCCAGCAGCTTGGTGGAGGGAGCCTACAATGAGCAGTTCTTC. It yields the protein CASSLVEGAYNEQFF.